This entry describes one T cell receptor (beta chain). CDR1 and CDR2 from the germline V gene are GTSNPN and SVGIG (reference sequence). This CDR3 contains 13 residues. The V and J ends lost 2 bases and 10 bases respectively, with 15 bases between them. Original handling: It was from reference gene primer amplification that nucleated cell counts were estimated. Produced via immunoSEQ multiplex PCR; TCRdb's table is partial and in-frame only. The V and J calls and clone size were taken over from that table, and D and trimming were inferred from the DNA. Of tens of thousands of clones listed, roughly 68% were seen once; the top ten hold under 30%. The data stem from a study of blood T cell repertoires in COVID-19. Study in general: Samples representing acute and convalescent COVID-19 were sourced from the United States, Italy and Spain. From T cells, B-cell-depleted T cells, or PBMCs came the material, which was cDNA or gDNA.

The sequencing sample was made of peripheral blood. The clonotype was recovered from an elderly woman with acute or convalescent COVID-19. The chain joins TRBV30 to TRBJ1-5, with D perhaps matching TRBD1 (5 bases). CDR3 bases: TGTGCCTGGAGTATGGCAGGGTACGAACCCCAGCATTTT. It yields the protein CAWSMAGYEPQHF.